This is a list of T cell receptor beta chains from one sample in a study of blood T cell repertoires in COVID-19. Generated by immunoSEQ multiplex PCR, the TCRdb table keeps only in-frame clones and is missing some. The sample includes roughly 440,000 clones, about 87% of them seen just once. Sample: peripheral blood. All receptors derive from a woman in her 50s with COVID-19, enrolled during active disease. CDR3s include the opening cysteine and the closing phenylalanine or tryptophan. The D gene is left open where the match is weak.

v_call,d_call,cdr3_aa
TRBV19,.,CASSIGSSTFF
TRBV6-4,.,CASSDSRVGAGGPDTQYF
TRBV29-1,.,CSVVSRAGVDIQYF
TRBV2,TRBD1,CASSGTRDRGYSNQPQHF
TRBV7-3,TRBD2,CASSLNGGGLANTQYF
TRBV2,.,CATHFTGNTIYF
TRBV3-1/TRBV3-2,TRBD1,CASSQDGGQVYRGYTF
TRBV19,TRBD1,CATAEATGVGGYTF
TRBV3-1/TRBV3-2,.,CASSPEGVGYTF
TRBV27,TRBD1,CASARGTGMGENYGYTF
TRBV6-5,.,CASRAYRDQPQHF
TRBV28,.,CASSAWDTSYEQYF
TRBV30,.,CAWSTRAPLHF
TRBV30,.,CAWSSQGPEKLFF
TRBV5-6,.,CASSSGNSGNTIYF
TRBV5-6,TRBD2,CASRGTSSSNEQFF
TRBV5-4,TRBD2,CASSNSLAGGPEDTQYF
TRBV6-5,.,CASGDMATLTGELFF
TRBV10-3,.,CAISGGDSHSQETQYF
TRBV6-1,.,CASSEGNIYEQYF
TRBV5-5,.,CASSPTWGGAFF
TRBV9,TRBD1,CASSVGTGVNTEAFF
TRBV9,TRBD1,CASSVGTGDIYEQYF
TRBV4-1,.,CASSQDSDQVLYEQYF
TRBV6-5,.,CASNPPGSGELFF
TRBV2,.,CARSDHRDVGEKLFF
TRBV5-6,.,CASSLGSPREQYF
TRBV5-4,.,CASSLAGHHTEAFF
TRBV7-6,TRBD1,CASSLVGTGAIGELFF
TRBV7-2,.,CASSYLTGNTEAFF
TRBV5-1,.,CASSLGQADTEAFF
TRBV28,.,CASSEGGRVIGELFF
TRBV5-6,.,CASSRRVRETQYF
TRBV5-1,TRBD2,CASSLEGGGTTDTQYF
TRBV18,TRBD2,CASSPIAGYEQYF
TRBV5-8,.,CASSPGGDIRGYTF
TRBV19,.,CASKIGASGNTIYF
TRBV19,.,CATREGNYGYTF
TRBV7-9,.,CASSLEQPNYGYTF
TRBV6-4,.,CASSPGRVGGYTF
TRBV7-9,TRBD1,CASSLGQGKEQLNTEAFF
TRBV19,TRBD1,CASSIFNRGLYEQYF